The 31 T cell receptor beta chains given below trace back to one sample, sequenced in a study of T cell repertoires in cytomegalovirus infection. TCRdb fed the reads into MiXCR, producing one record per CDR3 protein. Among fewer than 550,000 distinct CDR3 sequences listed, approximately 25% were seen once. Sequencing input: PBMCs. Every receptor here comes from a human donor in good health (CMV status not recorded). Some clones in this sample may be carry-over from other donors' samples.

This clonotype was counted ten times or more. The rearrangement links TRBV6-1 to TRBJ2-1; 10 bases align to TRBD1. The CDR3 is 14 residues long. CDR1 and CDR2 from the germline V gene are MNHNS and SASEGT. The ends lost 7 bases at V and 5 bases at J; junction bases unmatched: 5. The CDR3 nucleotides read TGTGCCAGCATCGACAGGGGGCTGAACAATGAGCAGTTCTTC. It is translated as CASIDRGLNNEQFF.

This clonotype was picked up a small number of times. The chain recombines TRBV29-1 with TRBJ1-2, with no clear D. Looked up from germline, CDR1 is SQVTM and CDR2 is ANQGSEA. The V and J ends lost 0 bases and 4 bases respectively, with 15 bases between them. This CDR3 spans 15 amino acids. CDR3 loop: CSVEDLLGNFYGYTF. CDR3 sequence (DNA): TGCAGCGTTGAAGATCTTCTCGGCAATTTCTATGGCTACACCTTC.

This clonotype was recorded many times. The chain couples TRBV4-1 to TRBJ2-5; 9 bases are a match to TRBD1. Per germline, CDR1 MGHRA and CDR2 YSYEKL. With V trimmed by 3 bases and J by 4 bases, 0 bases remained unmatched. The CDR3 extends over 13 amino acids. CDR3 amino acids: CASSQTGGETQYF. The DNA for the CDR3 is TGCGCCAGCAGCCAGACAGGGGGAGAGACCCAGTACTTC.

The chain employs TRBV11-3 and TRBJ1-2, with 7 bases lining up with TRBD1. With V trimmed by 4 bases and J by 0 bases, 8 bases remained unmatched. The CDR3 is made up of 16 amino acids. Germline V lookup: CDR1 SGHNT, CDR2 YENEEA. The CDR3 nucleotides read TGTGCCAGCAGCTCGAGGGACAGCCGCTCTAACTATGGCTACACCTTC. Its protein product is CASSSRDSRSNYGYTF.

This clonotype has a handful of counts. V gene TRBV6-5 combines with J gene TRBJ2-3, with TRBD1 matching over 8 bases. Germline trimming cut 6 bases from V and 2 bases from J; bases unmatched to any gene: 13. Germline-derived CDR1 and CDR2 are MNHEY and SVGAGI. This CDR3 spans 17 amino acids. The CDR3 nucleotides are TGTGCCAGCAGAGGGAGACAGGGGAGCCGGAACACAGATACGCAGTATTTT. Translation gives CASRGRQGSRNTDTQYF.

This clonotype was picked up many times. The chain links TRBV7-2 to TRBJ2-2; D is possibly TRBD1 or TRBD2 (6 bases each). Germline values: CDR1 SGHTA, CDR2 FQGNSA. The V end lost 6 bases, the J end lost 0 bases, and 11 bases lay between the germline ends. This CDR3 is 15 amino acids long. This chain's CDR3 is CASRRDTTNTGELFF. Here the CDR3 DNA reads TGTGCCAGCAGGCGGGACACTACGAACACCGGGGAGCTGTTTTTT.

V gene TRBV7-9 combines with J gene TRBJ2-2; no firm D call. The CDR3 contains 13 residues. V lost 5 bases, J lost 7 bases, and 11 bases lay in between. Germline loops: CDR1 SEHNR, CDR2 FQNEAQ (reference sequence). The CDR3 reads CASSRIVGGELFF. For the CDR3, the DNA is TGTGCCAGCAGCCGCATCGTGGGCGGGGAGCTGTTTTTT.

The V gene is TRBV20-1, the J gene TRBJ1-1, with D unresolved. The CDR3 is 14 amino acids. Germline CDR1 is DFQATT and CDR2 is SNEGSKA (reference sequence). Trimming took 0 bases from V and 6 from J, leaving 14 bases between them. The CDR3 loop reads CSARDWGGLAEAFF. The CDR3, as DNA: TGCAGTGCTAGAGATTGGGGTGGGCTGGCTGAAGCTTTCTTT.

The rearrangement uses TRBV5-4 and TRBJ2-2; 14 bases are shared with TRBD2. Trimming cost V 2 bases and J 3 bases; bases outside gene matches: 12. CDR3 length: 20 amino acids. Germline V gene sequence: CDR1 SGHNT, CDR2 YYREEE (reference sequence). The chain's CDR3 is CASSLPGLAGDKGHTGELFF. The CDR3 nucleotides read TGTGCCAGCAGCTTACCGGGACTAGCGGGAGATAAGGGGCACACCGGGGAGCTGTTTTTT.

This chain joins TRBV7-6 and TRBJ1-2; 7 bases are a match to TRBD1. Germline CDR1 is SGHVS and CDR2 is FNYEAQ. The CDR3 length is 15 residues. V dropped 1 base and J dropped 6; count of bases not matched to a gene: 8. Here the CDR3 reads CASSLGRDRPHGYTF. CDR3 DNA: TGTGCCAGCAGCTTAGGAAGGGACAGACCCCATGGCTACACCTTC.

This clonotype was seen at least ten times. The genes are TRBV7-2 and TRBJ2-5; TRBD2 matches 7 bases. Germline CDR1 reads SGHTA; CDR2 reads FQGNSA. The V segment lost 6 bases and the J segment 3 bases; nucleotides outside the gene matches: 7. CDR3 length: 14 residues. The CDR3 bases are TGTGCCAGCAGATCAGGGCGGGAGAAAGAGACCCAGTACTTC. This gives the protein CASRSGREKETQYF.

This clonotype came up many times. The rearrangement uses TRBV7-8 and TRBJ2-7; D unclear. This CDR3 region has 13 residues. V gave up 5 bases and J gave up 3 bases, with 11 bases separating them. In germline, CDR1 is SGHVS, CDR2 FQNEAQ. The CDR3 nucleotides read TGTGCCAGCAGCCTCCTCTCATTCTACGAGCAGTACTTC. Amino acid sequence: CASSLLSFYEQYF. The variable domain in full, with the rest retrieved from reference TRBV7-8 and TRBJ2-7, is GAGVSQSPRYKVAKRGQDVALRCDPISGHVSLFWYQQALGQGPEFLTYFQNEAQLDKSGLPSDRFFAERPEGSVSTLKIQRTQQEDSAVYLCASSLLSFYEQYFGPGTRLTVT.

This clonotype was picked up a small number of times. The chain has TRBV10-3 and TRBJ2-7, with D maybe TRBD2 (7 bases). The germline CDR1 and CDR2 sequences are ENHRY and SYGVKD. Between the trimmed V and J ends, which lost 1 base and 3 bases, there was a span of 13 bases. The CDR3 has 15 residues. The CDR3 protein is CAISEWGGSDYEQYV. The CDR3 DNA is TGTGCCATCAGTGAGTGGGGGGGCTCAGACTACGAGCAGTACGTC.

The chain carries TRBV28 and TRBJ2-6; possibly TRBD1 for D (5 bases). The CDR3 sequence is 15 residues long. CDR1 MDHEN and CDR2 SYDVKM come from the germline V gene. V was pared by 5 bases and J by 7 bases, with 15 bases between. CDR3 loop: CASSTRAGYANVLTF. The CDR3 DNA is TGTGCCAGCAGTACCCGGGCAGGGTACGCCAACGTCCTGACTTTC.

The rearrangement links TRBV6-2 or TRBV6-3 to TRBJ1-2; D might be TRBD1 (6 bases). Trimming took 5 bases from V and 0 from J, leaving 10 bases between them. The CDR3 extends over 14 amino acids. Germline CDR1 is MNHEY and CDR2 is SVGEGT. The CDR3 DNA sequence: TGTGCCAGCAGTACCCGGACAGCTAACTATGGCTACACCTTC. Its protein is CASSTRTANYGYTF.

This clonotype has only a few counts. The chain joins TRBV10-3 to TRBJ1-5, with 7 bases that match TRBD1. Germline lookup yields CDR1 ENHRY and CDR2 SYGVKD. V dropped 6 bases and J dropped 7; count of bases not matched to a gene: 6. The CDR3 is 13 amino acids. CDR3 in amino acids: CAISLTGVQPQHF. The CDR3, as DNA: TGTGCCATCAGCCTAACAGGGGTCCAGCCCCAGCATTTT.

This clonotype appeared many times. The chain uses TRBV12-3 or TRBV12-4 and TRBJ1-2; the D gene is possibly TRBD1 (6 bases). The CDR3 is made up of 15 amino acids. Trimming shortened V by 5 bases and J by 4 bases, and 17 bases separated the two germline ends. The DNA of the CDR3 is TGTGCCAGCAGTCGGAACAGGGTGCTCGGCTATGGCTACACCTTC. Amino acid sequence: CASSRNRVLGYGYTF.

Only one count was recorded for this clonotype. Here the CDR3 reads CASSQGLSKETQYF. The CDR3 nucleotides read TGTGCCAGCAGCCAGGGCTTGTCGAAAGAGACCCAGTACTTC. J is TRBJ2-5 and V is TRBV14; D ambiguous. The CDR3 runs 14 residues. CDR1 is SGHDN, CDR2 FVKESK, per germline. The germline V and J ends were trimmed by 3 bases and 3 bases, with 11 bases remaining between them.

The sample holds a few counts of this clonotype. CDR3 nucleotides: TGTGCCAGCAGTTTGCCGGGACAGAATGCCGGGAGGGAGCAGTACTTC. Its translation: CASSLPGQNAGREQYF. V gene TRBV28 combines with J gene TRBJ2-7; D possibly matches TRBD1 or TRBD2 (7 bases each). Trimming cost V 3 bases and J 7 bases, with 22 bases left between them. The CDR3 has 16 amino acids. CDR1 is MDHEN, CDR2 SYDVKM, per germline.

The genes are TRBV20-1 and TRBJ1-2; D remains ambiguous. Between the trimmed V and J ends, which lost 4 bases and 3 bases, there was a span of 6 bases. CDR3 size: 11 residues. Germline V gene sequence: CDR1 DFQATT, CDR2 SNEGSKA (reference sequence). For the CDR3, the DNA is TGCAGTGCTATCCCTGACTATGGCTACACCTTC. Translating gives CSAIPDYGYTF.

This clonotype was counted many times. The V call is TRBV7-2, the J call TRBJ2-3; D possibly uses TRBD1 or TRBD2 (6 bases each). CDR3 length equals 15 residues. The germline V gene encodes CDR1 SGHTA and CDR2 FQGNSA. Trimming stripped 0 bases from V and 9 bases from J, with 16 bases between. For the CDR3, the DNA is TGTGCCAGCAGCTTAGCGGCGGGTTTCGGGGGCACGCAGTATTTT. It is translated as CASSLAAGFGGTQYF.

The chain couples TRBV12-5 to TRBJ2-1; D remains unclear. Germline assignment: CDR1 LGHNT and CDR2 FRNRAP. Trimming took 6 bases from V and 0 from J, leaving 9 bases between them. There are 14 residues in the CDR3. The CDR3 DNA sequence: TGTGCTAGTGGGGTAGGCGTCTCCTACAATGAGCAGTTCTTC. Amino acids: CASGVGVSYNEQFF.

This clonotype was picked up many times. The rearrangement links TRBV7-2 to TRBJ2-1, with a tentative D call TRBD2 (5 bases). The CDR3 totals 16 residues. V lost 7 bases and J 5 bases, leaving 21 bases between the germline ends. Germline assignment: CDR1 SGHTA and CDR2 FQGNSA. CDR3 sequence (DNA): TGTGCCAGCAAGCCGAGCGGAACACGATCAGACAATGAGCAGTTCTTC. Amino acid sequence: CASKPSGTRSDNEQFF.

The V call is TRBV19, the J call TRBJ1-2; 9 bases fit TRBD1. Germline lookup yields CDR1 LNHDA and CDR2 SQIVND (reference sequence). V shed 3 bases, J shed 4 bases, and the junction held 6 bases outside the gene matches. The CDR3 extends over 15 amino acids. In nucleotides, the CDR3 is TGTGCCAGTAGTATCAATGGACAGGGGAGCTATGGCTACACCTTC. It yields the protein CASSINGQGSYGYTF.

This clonotype was found many times. The genes are TRBV7-2 and TRBJ2-3, with 7 bases lining up with TRBD2. Germline trimming cut 3 bases from V and 1 base from J; bases unmatched to any gene: 1. The CDR3 runs to 14 residues. Germline V CDR1 and CDR2: SGHTA, FQGNSA. The CDR3 DNA follows: TGTGCCAGCAGCTTCACTAGCGGCACAGATACGCAGTATTTT. Protein: CASSFTSGTDTQYF.

This clonotype was detected only a few times. The V and J genes are TRBV15 and TRBJ1-3; a weak D match, TRBD1 (6 bases). The CDR3 contains 15 residues. Trimming left V 2 bases short and J 0 bases short, with 8 bases between. Germline V CDR1 and CDR2: LNHNV, YYDKDF (reference sequence). DNA for the CDR3: TGTGCCACCAGCAGATGGGGGCCCTCTGGAAACACCATATATTTT. Protein: CATSRWGPSGNTIYF.

There are a few counts of this clonotype. The CDR3 DNA is TGTGCCAGCAGTTTATCACCCGCTATAGAAGCTTTCTTT. Protein: CASSLSPAIEAFF. The chain recombines TRBV28 with TRBJ1-1; unclear D gene. CDR3 size: 13 residues. CDR1 MDHEN and CDR2 SYDVKM come from the germline V gene. V lost 1 base to trimming and J lost 8 bases, with 11 bases between them. The complete variable domain, with remaining parts taken from reference TRBV28 and TRBJ1-1, reads DVKVTQSSRYLVKRTGEKVFLECVQDMDHENMFWYRQDPGLGLRLIYFSYDVKMKEKGDIPEGYSVSREKKERFSLILESASTNQTSMYLCASSLSPAIEAFFGQGTRLTVV.

This clonotype was seen only a few times. The V gene is TRBV4-1, the J gene TRBJ2-5; possible D gene TRBD1, 5 bases. The CDR3 is 15 residues long. Germline-derived CDR1 and CDR2 are MGHRA and YSYEKL. Trimming cost V 4 bases and J 4 bases, with 16 bases left between them. The CDR3: CASSREAGYRETQYF. DNA of the CDR3: TGCGCCAGCAGCCGAGAAGCAGGGTATCGAGAGACCCAGTACTTC.

The rearrangement joins TRBV7-6 to TRBJ2-3, with D perhaps being TRBD1 or TRBD2 (5 bases each). The V gene lost 4 bases and the J gene lost 5 bases, with 16 bases spanning the gap. The CDR3 loop spans 15 amino acids. Germline loops: CDR1 SGHVS, CDR2 FNYEAQ. The CDR3 coding sequence is TGTGCCAGCAGCTCAGGGCCCCAGGGAGTAGATACGCAGTATTTT. Protein sequence: CASSSGPQGVDTQYF.

This clonotype was observed a few times. V gene TRBV15 combines with J gene TRBJ2-1; D perhaps matches TRBD1 (6 bases). There are 16 residues in the CDR3. The germline V gene has CDR1 LNHNV and CDR2 YYDKDF (reference sequence). Deletions cut 6 bases from V and 2 bases from J, with 17 bases between. The CDR3 region has the DNA TGTGCCACCAGGCCACAGGGCGGGCAGGCCTACAATGAGCAGTTCTTC. This codes for CATRPQGGQAYNEQFF.

The chain combines TRBV24-1 with TRBJ1-2; D not resolved. Germline loops: CDR1 KGHDR, CDR2 SFDVKD. V was shortened by 3 bases and J by 8 bases, with 9 bases between the two germline ends. The CDR3 has 12 amino acids. CDR3 sequence (DNA): TGTGCCACCAGTGATACGGTAGTGGGCTACACCTTC. Its translation: CATSDTVVGYTF.